This TCR beta chain was documented in a study of blood T cell repertoires in COVID-19. In the study overall: PBMCs, B-cell-depleted T cells, or T cells provided the cDNA or gDNA that made up the material.

Germline CDR1 KGHSH, CDR2 LQKENI. The CDR3 covers 14 residues. V was shortened by 6 bases and J by 0 bases, with 11 bases between the two germline ends. As handled by the study authors: Reference gene primers were amplified, and this amplification served to estimate nucleated cell counts. Produced via immunoSEQ multiplex PCR; TCRdb's table is partial and in-frame only. For V, J and clone size, that table is used; D and trimming come from the DNA. The sample lists roughly 200,000 clones; 70% to 90% were seen once. This clonotype was obtained from a human donor with active or convalescent COVID-19. The donor label of this sample is uncertain. V and J are TRBV18 and TRBJ1-1; D is perhaps TRBD1 (5 bases). Input material: peripheral blood. Written as DNA, the CDR3 is TGTGCCAGCTCGCCGACAGACATGAACACTGAAGCTTTCTTT. It translates to CASSPTDMNTEAFF.